This TCR beta chain was identified in a study of regulatory T cells in long-lasting Graves disease. Relying on iRepertoire HTBI primers and Arm-PCR of CDR3 regions, the team built TCR beta libraries. TCRdb passed the multiplex PCR reads through MiXCR, listing each CDR3 protein once. The data contain 550,000 or so distinct CDR3 sequences, 12% of them singletons. Looked up from germline, CDR1 is KGHDR and CDR2 is SFDVKD. V was pared by 1 base and J by 0 bases, with 6 bases between. The CDR3 spans 15 residues. General study points: Limited sample numbers may have lowered accuracy.

As to time point: newly diagnosed GD, antithyroid drugs for less than 3 months. The authors made the TCR library using RNA they extracted from PBMCs. As to this clonotype: As yet, its antigen is unknown.

The same sample was also used in a study of T cells in Graves' hyperthyroidism and ophthalmopathy. This second study says: A set of HTBI primers served as the primers for a first-round RT-PCR of the TCR CDR3.

The receptor's source is a woman aged 25 to 39 with Graves disease. The rearrangement uses TRBV24-1 and TRBJ2-1; D is ambiguous. The specimen was peripheral blood mononuclear cells (PBMCs), collected at new diagnosis, from a patient treated with antithyroid drugs. The CDR3 sequence is CATSDLSISYNEQFF. The CDR3 DNA sequence: TGTGCCACCAGTGATTTAAGTATCTCCTACAATGAGCAGTTCTTC.